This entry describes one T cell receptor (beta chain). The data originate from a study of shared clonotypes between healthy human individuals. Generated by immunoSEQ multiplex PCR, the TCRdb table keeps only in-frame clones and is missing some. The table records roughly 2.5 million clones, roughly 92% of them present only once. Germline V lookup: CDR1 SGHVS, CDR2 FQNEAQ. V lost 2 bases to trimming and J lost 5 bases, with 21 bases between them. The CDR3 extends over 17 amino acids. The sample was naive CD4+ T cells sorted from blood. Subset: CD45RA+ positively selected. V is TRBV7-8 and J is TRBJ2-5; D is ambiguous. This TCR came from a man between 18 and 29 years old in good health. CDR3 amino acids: CASSLSLTSGLRETQYF. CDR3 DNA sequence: TGTGCCAGCAGCTTAAGTCTAACCAGTGGCCTGAGGGAGACCCAGTACTTC. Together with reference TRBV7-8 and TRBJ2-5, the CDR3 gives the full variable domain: GAGVSQSPRYKVAKRGQDVALRCDPISGHVSLFWYQQALGQGPEFLTYFQNEAQLDKSGLPSDRFFAERPEGSVSTLKIQRTQQEDSAVYLCASSLSLTSGLRETQYFGPGTRLLVL.